This T cell receptor (beta chain) is drawn from a study of spatial heterogeneity in lung cancer. Described time point: sample taken at primary tumor resection. TCRdb itself ran the 5' RACE reads through MiXCR, one entry per CDR3 protein. The sample has several thousand distinct CDR3 sequences, 13% to 15% seen once. V dropped 4 bases and J dropped 0 bases, with 9 bases sitting between them. Germline CDR1 and CDR2: MNHEY and SVGAGI. The CDR3 is 15 residues long. This clonotype has ten or more counts. The antigen is undetermined. This beta chain was picked up by a library intended for alpha chains and is off target, so its count carries little meaning. Study-level results: One measure, the expanded intratumoral alpha and beta TCR count, tracked tumor mutation counts.

V gene TRBV6-5 combines with J gene TRBJ1-4; D remains unclear. This specimen consisted of lung tumor tissue, obtained at surgery. This TCR was recovered from a female donor with early-stage non-small cell lung cancer. This CDR3 is CASSFLAATNEKLFF. The CDR3 DNA follows: TGTGCCAGCAGTTTCCTAGCCGCAACTAATGAAAAACTGTTTTTT.